The subject of this entry is one T cell receptor (beta chain). The antigen is not known. The data originate from a study of graft-versus-host responses after intestinal transplantation. Across the whole study: Recipients had multivisceral, liver-intestinal, or isolated intestinal transplants. The whole recipient group had anti-thymocyte globulin induction followed by tacrolimus and steroids for 2 to 3 years. Notes on the study in general: Recipient bone marrow held GvH clones, some seen earlier in ileum or blood.

Generated by immunoSEQ multiplex PCR, the TCRdb table keeps only in-frame clones and is missing some. The sample consists of roughly 40,000 clones, 90% to 95% of them appearing once. In germline, CDR1 is SQVTM, CDR2 ANQGSEA. Trimming pared 4 bases from V and 5 bases from J, leaving 17 bases between. The CDR3 runs to 14 residues. V usage is TRBV29-1 and J usage is TRBJ1-1, with unresolved D. The clonotype comes from a human patient who received an intestinal transplant, so some T cells may come from the graft donor. The source was PBMCs, collected around 720 days after intestinal transplantation. CDR3 bases: TGCAGCGTTGTCCCCCTGACATCGGTGACTGAAGCTTTCTTT. Its protein is CSVVPLTSVTEAFF.